The T cell receptor beta chain described here comes from a study of CD8+ T cells in alopecia areata. The CDR3 is 16 amino acids. Germline V gives CDR1 SGHVS, CDR2 FNYEAQ. V gave up 1 base and J gave up 3 bases, with 13 bases separating them. Broader study findings: More clonal than normal scalp was lesional scalp, particularly alopecia totalis/universalis.

Alopecia areata patients gave lesional scalp punch biopsies and peripheral blood samples. cDNA prepared by RNA extraction and subsequent reverse transcription served as the template for sequencing. TCRdb keeps only in-frame clones here, not all; method: immunoSEQ multiplex PCR. The table has fewer than 40,000 clones, 45% to 60% seen once. This clone has a handful of counts. The antigen is undetermined. Specimen: NKG2D-high CD8+ T cells sorted from blood. The chain uses TRBV7-6 and TRBJ2-1; D is possibly TRBD1 (6 bases). This TCR was recovered from a human donor with alopecia areata. CDR3 residues: CASSLDAGVGYNEQFF. DNA for the CDR3: TGTGCCAGCAGCTTAGATGCAGGGGTCGGCTACAATGAGCAGTTCTTC. Drawing the rest from reference TRBV7-6 and TRBJ2-1, the complete variable domain is GAGVSQSPRYKVTKRGQDVALRCDPISGHVSLYWYRQALGQGPEFLTYFNYEAQQDKSGLPNDRFSAERPEGSISTLTIQRTEQRDSAMYRCASSLDAGVGYNEQFFGPGTRLTVL.